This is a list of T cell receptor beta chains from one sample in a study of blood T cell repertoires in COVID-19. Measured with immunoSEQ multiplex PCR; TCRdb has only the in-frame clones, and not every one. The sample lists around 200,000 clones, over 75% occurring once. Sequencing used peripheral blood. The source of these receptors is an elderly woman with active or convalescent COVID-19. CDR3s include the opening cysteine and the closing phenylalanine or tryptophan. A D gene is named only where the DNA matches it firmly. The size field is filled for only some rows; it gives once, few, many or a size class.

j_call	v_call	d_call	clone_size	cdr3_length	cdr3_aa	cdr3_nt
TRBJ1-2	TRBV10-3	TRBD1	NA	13	CAISVQGARGYTF	TGTGCCATCAGTGTACAGGGGGCGCGCGGCTACACCTTC
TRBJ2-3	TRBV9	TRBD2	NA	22	CASSKKSRVAGALRSSTDTQYF	TGTGCCAGCAGCAAGAAGTCAAGGGTAGCGGGTGCGCTACGATCTAGCACAGATACGCAGTATTTT
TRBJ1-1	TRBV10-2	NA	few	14	CASSELLRGTEAFF	TGCGCCAGCAGTGAGTTACTCCGTGGCACTGAAGCTTTCTTT
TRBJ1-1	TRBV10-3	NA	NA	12	CAISESGAEAFF	TGTGCCATCAGTGAGTCGGGGGCAGAAGCTTTCTTT
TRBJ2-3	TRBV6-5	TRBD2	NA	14	CASSIGGAIDTQYF	TGTGCCAGCAGTATCGGGGGGGCCATAGATACGCAGTATTTT
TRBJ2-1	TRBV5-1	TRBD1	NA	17	CASSLAPGTGGFNEQFF	TGCGCCAGCAGCTTGGCTCCCGGGACAGGGGGCTTCAATGAGCAGTTCTTC
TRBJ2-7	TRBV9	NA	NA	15	CASSVMVGQSYEQYF	TGTGCCAGCAGCGTGATGGTAGGACAGTCCTACGAGCAGTACTTC
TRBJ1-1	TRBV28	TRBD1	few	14	CASSSPGQLSEAFF	TGTGCCAGCAGTTCCCCGGGACAGCTTTCTGAAGCTTTCTTT
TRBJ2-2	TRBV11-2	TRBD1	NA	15	CASSLNQGATGELFF	TGTGCCAGCAGCTTAAACCAGGGGGCCACCGGGGAGCTGTTTTTT
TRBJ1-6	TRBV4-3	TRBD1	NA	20	CASSQVVNLQGGDTYSPLHF	TGCGCCAGCAGCCAAGTAGTCAACTTGCAGGGGGGCGACACTTATTCACCCCTCCACTTT
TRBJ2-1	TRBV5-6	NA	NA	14	CASSARGYYNEQFF	TGTGCCAGCAGCGCACGGGGATACTACAATGAGCAGTTCTTC
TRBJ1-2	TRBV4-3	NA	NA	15	CASSQVQGANYGYTF	TGCGCCAGCAGCCAAGTACAGGGAGCCAACTATGGCTACACCTTC
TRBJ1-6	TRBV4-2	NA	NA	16	CASSQDSRVSNSPLHF	TGTGCCAGCAGCCAAGATTCCCGGGTCTCTAATTCACCCCTCCACTTT
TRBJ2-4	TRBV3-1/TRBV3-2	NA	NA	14	CASSRDSRVGIQYF	TGTGCCAGCAGCCGGGATTCCAGGGTAGGCATTCAGTACTTC
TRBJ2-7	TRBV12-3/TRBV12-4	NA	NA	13	CASSFDAGAEQYF	TGTGCCAGCAGTTTTGACGCAGGGGCCGAGCAGTACTTC
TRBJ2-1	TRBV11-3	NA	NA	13	CASSLGTGNEQFF	TGTGCCAGCAGCTTAGGAACCGGTAATGAGCAGTTCTTC
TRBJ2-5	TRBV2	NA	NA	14	CASSDGRGMETQYF	TGTGCCAGCAGTGACGGCCGAGGTATGGAGACCCAGTACTTC
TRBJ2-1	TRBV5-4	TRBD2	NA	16	CASSLSGGASYNEQFF	TGTGCCAGCAGCTTGTCGGGAGGCGCTTCCTACAATGAGCAGTTCTTC
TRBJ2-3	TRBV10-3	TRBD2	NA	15	CATYSTSGAADTQYF	TGTGCCACCTACTCCACTAGCGGGGCAGCAGATACGCAGTATTTT
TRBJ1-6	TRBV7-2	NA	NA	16	CASSPRRDIYNSPLHF	TGTGCCAGCAGCCCCAGGCGGGATATCTATAATTCACCCCTCCACTTT
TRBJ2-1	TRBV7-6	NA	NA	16	CASSLARSGVDNEQFF	TGTGCCAGCAGCTTAGCTCGGTCAGGGGTGGACAATGAGCAGTTCTTC
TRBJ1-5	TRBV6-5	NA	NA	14	CASSPREGDQPQHF	TGTGCCAGCAGTCCCCGGGAGGGGGATCAGCCCCAGCATTTT
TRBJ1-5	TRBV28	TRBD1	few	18	CASSLVGQGLPGFQPQHF	TGTGCCAGCAGTTTAGTGGGACAGGGTCTGCCGGGTTTCCAGCCCCAGCATTTT
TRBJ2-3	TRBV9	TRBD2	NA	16	CASSSKERGGMDTQYF	TGTGCCAGCAGCTCGAAGGAGCGGGGGGGAATGGATACGCAGTATTTT
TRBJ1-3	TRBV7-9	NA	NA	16	CASSAVPGASGNTIYF	TGTGCCAGCAGCGCCGTTCCTGGAGCCTCTGGAAACACCATATATTTT
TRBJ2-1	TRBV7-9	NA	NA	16	CASSSPTGGGINEQFF	TGTGCCAGCAGCTCCCCGACCGGCGGGGGCATCAATGAGCAGTTCTTC
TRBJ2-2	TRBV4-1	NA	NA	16	CASSQDAGEGTGELFF	TGCGCCAGCAGCCAAGATGCAGGGGAGGGCACCGGGGAGCTGTTTTTT
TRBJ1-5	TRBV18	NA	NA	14	CASSPLGGRQPQHF	TGTGCCAGCTCACCACTAGGGGGAAGACAGCCCCAGCATTTT
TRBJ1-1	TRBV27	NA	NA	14	CASRIGQRGTEAFF	TGTGCCAGCAGGATCGGACAAAGGGGGACTGAAGCTTTCTTT
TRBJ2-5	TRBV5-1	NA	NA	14	CASSIGGNQETQYF	TGCGCCAGCAGCATTGGCGGTAATCAAGAGACCCAGTACTTC
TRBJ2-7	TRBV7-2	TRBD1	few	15	CASSPQGFLTYEQYF	TGTGCCAGCAGCCCACAGGGGTTCTTAACCTACGAGCAGTACTTC
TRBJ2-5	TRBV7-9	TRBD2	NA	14	CASSSLAGAETQYF	TGTGCCAGCAGCTCACTAGCGGGTGCAGAGACCCAGTACTTC
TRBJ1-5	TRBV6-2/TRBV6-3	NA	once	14	CASSAPGDGQPQHF	TGTGCCAGCAGTGCCCCCGGGGATGGCCAGCCCCAGCATTTT
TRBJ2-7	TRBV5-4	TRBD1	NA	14	CASSLEQGAGEQYF	TGTGCCAGCAGCTTGGAACAGGGGGCGGGGGAGCAGTACTTC
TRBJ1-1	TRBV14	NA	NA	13	CASSQGPYTEAFF	TGTGCCAGCAGCCAGGGGCCCTACACTGAAGCTTTCTTT
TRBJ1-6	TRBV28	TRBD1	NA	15	CASSSQGARLSPLHF	TGTGCCAGCAGCTCACAGGGGGCGCGACTTTCACCCCTCCACTTT
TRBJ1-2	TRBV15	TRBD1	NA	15	CATSRPRTGADGYTF	TGTGCCACCAGCAGACCTAGGACAGGGGCTGACGGCTACACCTTC
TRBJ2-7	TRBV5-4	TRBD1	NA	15	CASSLGGTVSYEQYF	TGTGCCAGCAGCTTGGGGGGGACAGTCTCCTACGAGCAGTACTTC
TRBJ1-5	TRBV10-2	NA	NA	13	CASRGRSNQPQHF	TGCGCCAGCAGGGGGCGCAGCAATCAGCCCCAGCATTTT
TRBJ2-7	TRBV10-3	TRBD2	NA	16	CAISESVAGHSYEQYF	TGTGCCATCAGTGAGTCGGTAGCGGGGCACTCCTACGAGCAGTACTTC
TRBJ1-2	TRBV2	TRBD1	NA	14	CASRVRTGSGGYTF	TGTGCCAGCAGGGTTAGGACAGGGTCAGGCGGCTACACCTTC
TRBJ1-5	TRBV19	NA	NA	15	CASSLMGGSNQPQHF	TGTGCCAGTAGCCTGATGGGGGGGAGCAATCAGCCCCAGCATTTT
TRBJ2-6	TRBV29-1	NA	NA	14	CSVEAEPGANVLTF	TGCAGCGTTGAGGCTGAACCTGGGGCCAACGTCCTGACTTTC
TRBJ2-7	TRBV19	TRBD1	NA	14	CASSLGQGSYEQYF	TGTGCCAGTAGTCTTGGACAGGGGTCCTACGAGCAGTACTTC
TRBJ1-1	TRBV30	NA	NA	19	CAWSGLAVSPGDMNTEAFF	TGTGCCTGGAGTGGATTGGCAGTCTCCCCCGGGGATATGAACACTGAAGCTTTCTTT
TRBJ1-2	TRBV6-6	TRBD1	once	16	CASSPARPTGNYGYTF	TGTGCCAGCAGTCCCGCTCGCCCGACAGGGAACTATGGCTACACCTTC
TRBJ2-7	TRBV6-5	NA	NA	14	CASSFDRKSPRQYF	TGTGCCAGCAGTTTCGACAGGAAGAGTCCGAGGCAGTACTTC
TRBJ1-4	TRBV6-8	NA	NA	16	CASSYSSPRIGEKLFF	TGTGCCAGCAGTTACTCAAGTCCCAGGATCGGAGAAAAACTGTTTTTT
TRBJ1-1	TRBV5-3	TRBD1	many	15	CARSHLQGAGTEAFF	TGTGCCAGAAGCCACCTACAGGGGGCTGGCACTGAAGCTTTCTTT
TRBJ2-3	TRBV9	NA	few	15	CASSDESSITDTQYF	TGTGCCAGCAGCGACGAGTCTAGCATCACAGATACGCAGTATTTT
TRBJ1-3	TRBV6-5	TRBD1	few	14	CASGDSGSGNTIYF	TGTGCCAGCGGGGACAGTGGCTCTGGAAACACCATATATTTT
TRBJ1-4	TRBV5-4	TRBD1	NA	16	CASSSPRDRDNEKLFF	TGTGCCAGCAGCTCGCCCCGGGACAGAGATAATGAAAAACTGTTTTTT
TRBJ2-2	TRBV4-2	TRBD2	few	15	CASSHSASGTGELFF	TGTGCCAGCAGCCACAGTGCTAGCGGCACCGGGGAGCTGTTTTTT
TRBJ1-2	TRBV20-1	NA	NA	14	CSASYPGTYLRYTF	TGCAGTGCTAGTTATCCGGGAACCTACCTCCGCTACACCTTC
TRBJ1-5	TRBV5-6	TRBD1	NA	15	CASSQGGWSNQPQHF	TGTGCCAGCAGCCAAGGGGGCTGGAGCAATCAGCCCCAGCATTTT
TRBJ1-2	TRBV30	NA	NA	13	CAWSVRGGYGYTF	TGTGCCTGGAGTGTTCGGGGTGGGTATGGCTACACCTTC
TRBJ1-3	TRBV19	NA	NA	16	CASSPQGLPSGNTIYF	TGTGCCAGTAGTCCTCAGGGGCTACCCTCTGGAAACACCATATATTTT
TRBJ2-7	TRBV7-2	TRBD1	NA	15	CASSSRGTGGYEQYF	TGTGCCAGCAGCTCCCGGGGGACAGGGGGCTACGAGCAGTACTTC
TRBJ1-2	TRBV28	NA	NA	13	CASSPHGVRGYTF	TGTGCCAGCAGTCCCCATGGAGTGCGGGGCTACACCTTC